The rows below give T cell receptor beta chains drawn from one sample of a study of shared clonotypes between healthy human individuals. The repertoire was sequenced with immunoSEQ multiplex PCR; TCRdb's copy has only in-frame clones and lacks some. The sample holds under 130,000 clones, about 72% seen once. The sequenced sample consisted of memory CD8+ T cells sorted from blood. These receptor sequences come from a woman aged 25-40 years in good health. Both conserved end residues are part of each CDR3. The D gene is left open where the match is weak. The size of a clone is reported for some rows only, either as once, few or many, or as a class for expanded clones.

j_call,clone_size,d_call,v_call,cdr3_nt,cdr3_aa
TRBJ2-7,once,TRBD2,TRBV6-1,TGTGCCAGCAGTGGAGGACCGCAAACTAGCGGGAGCCACTTC,CASSGGPQTSGSHF
TRBJ2-5,NA,TRBD1,TRBV23-1,TGCGCCAGCCGTCAACAGGGGGAGACCCAGTACTTC,CASRQQGETQYF
TRBJ2-1,NA,NA,TRBV7-8,TGTGCCAGCACCGAAACCCGGGACATCTCCTACAATGAGCAGTTCTTC,CASTETRDISYNEQFF
TRBJ2-1,NA,TRBD2,TRBV7-9,TGTGCCACCCGACTAGCGGGAGACGGCAATGAGCAGTTCTTC,CATRLAGDGNEQFF
TRBJ1-1,many,NA,TRBV6-4,TGTGCCAGCAGTGAATCAGGGGCCAACACTGAAGCTTTCTTT,CASSESGANTEAFF
TRBJ1-1,few,NA,TRBV28,TGTGCCACCCGAGAGAGGGGATCAATGAACACTGAAGCTTTCTTT,CATRERGSMNTEAFF
TRBJ2-7,NA,NA,TRBV6-1,TGTGCCAGCAGTGAAGGAAACGGCTACGAGCAGTACTTC,CASSEGNGYEQYF
TRBJ2-7,once,TRBD2,TRBV7-8,TGTGCCAGCAGCCCTGAGCGGGGGGAAACCTACGAGCAGTACTTC,CASSPERGETYEQYF
TRBJ2-7,few,NA,TRBV7-8,TGTGCCAGCAGCTCGGACTTCTCCTACGAGCAGTACTTC,CASSSDFSYEQYF
TRBJ2-7,NA,NA,TRBV5-1,TGCGCCAGCAGCTCACAGGGGGGGTACTACGAGCAGTACTTC,CASSSQGGYYEQYF
TRBJ2-6,NA,NA,TRBV10-3,TGTGCCAGCAGTGGAAACTCTGGGGCCAACGTCCTGACTTTC,CASSGNSGANVLTF
TRBJ2-7,few,TRBD2,TRBV2,TGTGCCAGCATTTCTAGCGGGGTACCCTACGAGCAGTACTTC,CASISSGVPYEQYF
TRBJ2-7,few,TRBD1,TRBV4-1,TGCGCCAGCAGCCGGGACAGGGGTACCTACGAGCAGTACTTC,CASSRDRGTYEQYF
TRBJ1-2,NA,TRBD1,TRBV6-6,TGTGCCAGCAGCCGGGACAGTAACTATGGCTACACCTTC,CASSRDSNYGYTF
TRBJ1-1,NA,NA,TRBV6-5,TGTGCCAGCAGTTCTGGACAGTACACTGAAGCTTTCTTT,CASSSGQYTEAFF
TRBJ2-7,NA,TRBD1,TRBV7-9,TGTGCCAGCAGCTTCCCACAGGGGGCGCGGTACGAGCAGTACTTC,CASSFPQGARYEQYF
TRBJ2-1,NA,TRBD2,TRBV7-8,TGTGCCAGCAGCTTAGCGGGAGGGCCTGGGACCAATGAGCAGTTCTTC,CASSLAGGPGTNEQFF
TRBJ2-2,NA,TRBD2,TRBV5-1,TGCGCCAGCAGCCTAGGTGGACTAGCGGGAGCGAGGGTCACCGGGGAGCTGTTTTTT,CASSLGGLAGARVTGELFF
TRBJ2-7,NA,NA,TRBV7-9,TGTGCCAGCAGCTCAAACGGATGGAGGGACGAGCAGTACTTC,CASSSNGWRDEQYF
TRBJ2-3,NA,TRBD2,TRBV2,TGTGCCAGCGGGACCCTAGCGGGAGTTCCAGATACGCAGTATTTT,CASGTLAGVPDTQYF
TRBJ2-3,NA,NA,TRBV6-4,TGTGCCAGCAGTGAGCTGGAGGGCTCAGATACGCAGTATTTT,CASSELEGSDTQYF
TRBJ2-7,NA,NA,TRBV5-1,TGCGCCAGCAGCTTGGATTTCGGACCGCACTACGAGCAGTACTTC,CASSLDFGPHYEQYF
TRBJ2-1,few,TRBD2,TRBV4-2,TGTGCCAGCAGCCAAGCTAGCGGGGAAATATACAATGAGCAGTTCTTC,CASSQASGEIYNEQFF
TRBJ2-1,many,NA,TRBV11-2,TGTGCCAGCAGCTTTTATGTCGACAATGAGCAGTTCTTC,CASSFYVDNEQFF
TRBJ1-5,NA,NA,TRBV25-1,TGTGCCAGCAGTGAAGGGGGCGGAGATCAGCCCCAGCATTTT,CASSEGGGDQPQHF
TRBJ2-7,NA,NA,TRBV11-2,TGTGCCAGCAGCACTCAATCCTACGAGCAGTACTTC,CASSTQSYEQYF
TRBJ2-7,NA,NA,TRBV5-6,TGTGCCAGCAGCTTGAGGGGCGCCTACGAGCAGTACTTC,CASSLRGAYEQYF
TRBJ2-6,NA,NA,TRBV13,TGTGCCAGCAGCTTTGGGGCCGACCATGAGACGTCCTTCGCTGGGGCCAACGTCCTGACTTTC,CASSFGADHETSFAGANVLTF
TRBJ2-7,NA,TRBD2,TRBV9,TGTGCCAGCAGCATAAGCGGGAGGGCCGACGAGCAGTACTTC,CASSISGRADEQYF
TRBJ1-2,medium-sized,TRBD1,TRBV19,TGTGCCAGTAGTATTTGGACAGGATCTAACTATGGCTACACCTTC,CASSIWTGSNYGYTF
TRBJ2-1,NA,TRBD2,TRBV28,TGTGCCAGCAGTTTCCCTAGCGGGAGGGCGATGGGCAATGAGCAGTTCTTC,CASSFPSGRAMGNEQFF
TRBJ2-7,NA,NA,TRBV25-1,TGTGCCAGCAGTGAACAGGCGAACTACGAGCAGTACTTC,CASSEQANYEQYF
TRBJ2-7,NA,NA,TRBV5-1,TGCGCCAGCAGCCTGACAGGAGAAGAGTTCTACGAGCAGTACTTC,CASSLTGEEFYEQYF
TRBJ1-1,NA,NA,TRBV7-9,TGTGCCAGCAGCAAGGCATTGGTGAGCCTTGAAGCTTTCTTT,CASSKALVSLEAFF
TRBJ1-2,NA,TRBD1,TRBV28,TGTGCCAGCAGCTCCGGGACAGGGCGGGTTAACTATGGCTACACCTTC,CASSSGTGRVNYGYTF
TRBJ2-7,NA,TRBD1,TRBV19,TGTGCCAGTAGTTCCTTGGACAGGGGAAGGCTAGCAGGTTCCTACGAGCAGTACTTC,CASSSLDRGRLAGSYEQYF
TRBJ2-7,NA,TRBD1,TRBV4-2,TGTGCCAGCAGCCCGGGGGCCAGAGGGACAGGGTTTAAGGACGAGCAGTACTTC,CASSPGARGTGFKDEQYF
TRBJ2-1,NA,TRBD2,TRBV28,TGTGCCAGCAGGCGAGGGGTAGCGGGAGGCAATGAGCAGTTCTTC,CASRRGVAGGNEQFF
TRBJ2-7,NA,NA,TRBV6-1,TGTGCCAGCAGTGAAGCGTGGCTAGGAAAGGACGAGCAGTACTTC,CASSEAWLGKDEQYF
TRBJ1-1,NA,NA,TRBV11-2,TGTGCCAGCAGCTTAAGGGACAAATGGACACTCGCTTTCTTT,CASSLRDKWTLAFF
TRBJ2-1,NA,NA,TRBV12-2,TGTGCAAGTCGCTTAGTACGAGGGACTGAAACCTACAATGAGCAGTTCTTC,CASRLVRGTETYNEQFF
TRBJ1-4,NA,NA,TRBV5-3,TGTGCCAGAAGCTTGGATTGGACAGCGAATGAAAAACTGTTTTTT,CARSLDWTANEKLFF